The 22 T cell receptor beta chains presented below share a single source sample, sequenced in a study of CD8+ T cells in alopecia areata. RNA extraction was followed by reverse transcription into cDNA, which acted as the sequencing template. The protocol was immunoSEQ multiplex PCR, while the TCRdb copy is restricted to in-frame clones and leaves out a portion. In the table there are approximately 150,000 clones, about 72% of which are singletons. Source: CD8+ T cells sorted from blood, taken at week 0. These receptors were taken from a human donor with alopecia areata.

The chain combines TRBV13 with TRBJ1-1; D call uncertain. The V end lost 0 bases, the J end lost 5 bases, and 10 bases lay between the germline ends. Germline V CDR1 and CDR2: PRHDT, FYEKMQ (reference sequence). The CDR3 runs 14 residues. As DNA, the CDR3 is TGTGCCAGCAGCTTAGGACGGGGTTCAACTGAAGCTTTCTTT. It encodes CASSLGRGSTEAFF.

The CDR3 here is CASSLFDGEQFF. In nucleotides, the CDR3 is TGTGCCAGCAGCTTGTTCGATGGAGAGCAGTTCTTC. V and J are TRBV7-2 and TRBJ2-1; D not certain. Germline loops: CDR1 SGHTA, CDR2 FQGNSA. The CDR3 runs 12 residues. V was trimmed by 3 bases and J by 10 bases, leaving 10 bases between them.

The chain is built from TRBV9 and TRBJ2-5; D is unresolved. V was trimmed by 3 bases and J by 4 bases, leaving 13 bases between them. Germline-derived CDR1 and CDR2 are SGDLS and YYNGEE. The CDR3 consists of 14 residues. The CDR3 DNA follows: TGTGCCAGCAGCGCCGCCGGGTCGGGAGAGACCCAGTACTTC. Its translation: CASSAAGSGETQYF.

This chain links TRBV5-1 with TRBJ2-7, with 7 bases aligning to TRBD1. The germline CDR1 and CDR2 sequences are SGHRS and YFSETQ. With V trimmed by 4 bases and J by 0 bases, 16 bases remained unmatched. This CDR3 region has 18 residues. CDR3 sequence reads: CASSPVQTLGQDSYEQYF. The CDR3 DNA follows: TGCGCCAGCAGCCCTGTTCAAACCCTCGGACAGGACTCCTACGAGCAGTACTTC.

This clone was detected only a few times. This chain links TRBV15 with TRBJ1-2, with a tentative D call TRBD1 (5 bases). Trimming shortened V by 1 base and J by 2 bases, and 11 bases separated the two germline ends. The CDR3 loop spans 15 amino acids. The germline CDR1 and CDR2 sequences are LNHNV and YYDKDF (reference sequence). Here the CDR3 DNA reads TGTGCCACCAGCAGAGTACCAAGACAGAACTATGGCTACACCTTC. It translates to CATSRVPRQNYGYTF.

This clone was counted once. The V gene is TRBV30, the J gene TRBJ2-1; the match to TRBD1 covers 9 bases. Germline CDR1 reads GTSNPN; CDR2 reads SVGIG (reference sequence). This CDR3 has 14 residues. The V gene end was trimmed by 5 bases and the J gene end by 3 bases; junction bases not matched to a gene: 5. Here the CDR3 reads CAWSPGQGYNEQFF. The DNA for the CDR3 is TGTGCCTGGTCCCCGGGACAGGGCTACAATGAGCAGTTCTTC.

Note on this clone: The sample contains more than one DNA sequence encoding this CDR3. The J gene is TRBJ1-3, the V gene TRBV29-1; perhaps TRBD1 as D (6 bases). Trimming left V 6 bases short and J 4 bases short, with 7 bases between. Germline lookup yields CDR1 SQVTM and CDR2 ANQGSEA. This CDR3 spans 11 amino acids. CDR3 sequence: CSVDRGNTIYF. The DNA of the CDR3 is TGCAGCGTAGACAGGGGAAACACCATATATTTT.

For this clone: This sample includes further DNA sequences coding for the same CDR3. The chain uses TRBV30 and TRBJ2-1, with no clear D. This CDR3 spans 12 amino acids. V was pared by 0 bases and J by 6 bases, with 6 bases between. CDR1 GTSNPN and CDR2 SVGIG come from the germline V gene (reference sequence). CDR3 amino acids: CAWSVLGNEQFF. The CDR3 bases are TGTGCCTGGAGTGTATTGGGCAATGAGCAGTTCTTC.

This chain links TRBV25-1 with TRBJ2-3, with D perhaps TRBD1 or TRBD2 (6 bases each). This CDR3 has 14 amino acids. Trimming cost V 4 bases and J 4 bases, with 12 bases left between them. Per germline, CDR1 MGHDK and CDR2 SYGVNS. This CDR3 reads CASSGYRGPDTQYF. CDR3 bases: TGTGCCAGCAGTGGGTATCGGGGGCCAGATACGCAGTATTTT. Filled out from reference TRBV25-1 and TRBJ2-3, the complete variable domain reads EADIYQTPRYLVIGTGKKITLECSQTMGHDKMYWYQQDPGMELHLIHYSYGVNSTEKGDLSSESTVSRIRTEHFPLTLESARPSHTSQYLCASSGYRGPDTQYFGPGTRLTVL.

This chain uses TRBV7-9 with TRBJ2-1; the D is unclear. There are 10 residues in the CDR3. The V and J ends lost 9 bases and 6 bases respectively, with 6 bases between them. Per the germline V gene, CDR1 is SEHNR and CDR2 is FQNEAQ (reference sequence). The CDR3 here is CASGPNEQFF. The CDR3 bases are TGTGCCAGTGGTCCCAATGAGCAGTTCTTC.

In its sample, this clone was seen once. CDR3 sequence: CASSQGISGPYEQYF. The CDR3 coding sequence is TGCGCCAGCAGCCAAGGCATTTCGGGACCCTACGAGCAGTACTTC. The chain links TRBV4-1 to TRBJ2-7; the D call may be TRBD1 or TRBD2 (5 bases each). The CDR3 loop spans 15 amino acids. Germline V gene data show CDR1 as MGHRA and CDR2 as YSYEKL. The germline V and J ends were trimmed by 1 base and 2 bases, with 12 bases remaining between them.

The genes are TRBV4-1 and TRBJ2-1; D ambiguous. Per germline, CDR1 MGHRA and CDR2 YSYEKL. This CDR3 comprises 12 residues. V lost 5 bases and J 7 bases, leaving 9 bases between the germline ends. CDR3 amino acids: CASSSRRNEQFF. The CDR3 coding sequence is TGCGCCAGCAGCTCACGTCGAAATGAGCAGTTCTTC.

The V and J genes are TRBV7-9 and TRBJ1-1; a weak D match, TRBD1 (5 bases). CDR3 length equals 11 residues. The V gene's germline CDR1 is SEHNR and CDR2 FQNEAQ (reference sequence). The V gene lost 6 bases and the J gene lost 10 bases, with 12 bases spanning the gap. CDR3 loop: CASSGGFGAFF. As DNA, the CDR3 is TGTGCCAGCAGTGGGGGGTTTGGAGCTTTCTTT.

The chain joins TRBV13 to TRBJ1-2; 7 bases map to TRBD1. CDR1 PRHDT and CDR2 FYEKMQ come from the germline V gene (reference sequence). The CDR3 contains 16 residues. V gave up 5 bases and J gave up 2 bases; unmatched junction bases: 11. The CDR3 bases are TGTGCCAGCAGCAACCTTATCGACAGGGACAACTATGGCTACACCTTC. This encodes CASSNLIDRDNYGYTF.

This sequence joins TRBV4-1 and TRBJ2-7; the match to TRBD1 covers 7 bases. Germline V CDR1 and CDR2: MGHRA, YSYEKL. This CDR3 is 15 amino acids long. Germline trimming cut 0 bases from V and 4 bases from J; bases unmatched to any gene: 6. DNA of the CDR3: TGCGCCAGCAGCCAAGACCGGGACAGAGCTTACGAGCAGTACTTC. This translates into CASSQDRDRAYEQYF.

The V call is TRBV29-1, the J call TRBJ2-3, with unresolved D. CDR3 size: 16 residues. The V gene's germline CDR1 is SQVTM and CDR2 ANQGSEA. The germline V and J ends were trimmed by 2 bases and 0 bases, with 15 bases remaining between them. CDR3 sequence (DNA): TGCAGCGTTGAAACGCGTGACGCCGCTAGCACAGATACGCAGTATTTT. Translating it yields CSVETRDAASTDTQYF.

The rearrangement uses TRBV11-2 and TRBJ1-1; 10 bases agree with TRBD1. The CDR3 is 15 residues long. Germline V gives CDR1 SGHAT, CDR2 FQNNGV. V lost 3 bases and J lost 3; bases outside the gene matches: 4. For the CDR3, the DNA is TGTGCCAGCAGCTTGGGACAGGGGTCCCACACTGAAGCTTTCTTT. Protein: CASSLGQGSHTEAFF. The full variable domain, completed using reference TRBV11-2 and TRBJ1-1, is EAGVAQSPRYKIIEKRQSVAFWCNPISGHATLYWYQQILGQGPKLLIQFQNNGVVDDSQLPKDRFSAERLKGVDSTLKIQPAKLEDSAVYLCASSLGQGSHTEAFFGQGTRLTVV.

V gene TRBV30 combines with J gene TRBJ2-5; D is uncertain. The last part of the DNA fits TRBJ2-7 better; the J call may be wrong. The germline V gene has CDR1 GTSNPN and CDR2 SVGIG (reference sequence). The CDR3 spans 12 residues. CDR3 in DNA: TGTGCCTGGAGTAGGGCCTCCTACGAGCAGTACTTC. Protein sequence: CAWSRASYEQYF.

Only a few counts were recorded for this clone. V usage is TRBV7-2 and J usage is TRBJ2-3; tentatively, D is TRBD1 (7 bases). V lost 4 bases to trimming and J lost 4 bases, with 9 bases between them. The CDR3 has 13 amino acids. Germline CDR1 reads SGHTA; CDR2 reads FQGNSA. CDR3 sequence (DNA): TGTGCCAGCAGCTCCAGGGGGGCAGATACGCAGTATTTT. It translates to CASSSRGADTQYF.

The chain recombines TRBV30 with TRBJ2-1; D gene ambiguous. The CDR3 loop spans 11 amino acids. CDR1 GTSNPN and CDR2 SVGIG come from the germline V gene (reference sequence). With 0 bases removed from V and 10 bases from J, the gap between germline ends came to 7 bases. As DNA, the CDR3 is TGTGCCTGGAGTGTAGACGGGGAGCAGTTCTTC. It yields the protein CAWSVDGEQFF.

The V and J genes are TRBV29-1 and TRBJ1-2; 7 bases match TRBD1. CDR3 size: 15 residues. The germline gives CDR1 SQVTM, CDR2 ANQGSEA. With 4 bases clipped from V and 0 bases from J, the junction kept 8 bases outside the gene matches. The CDR3 DNA reads TGCAGCGTTGTGACCAGGGACAGTTCTAACTATGGCTACACCTTC. Protein: CSVVTRDSSNYGYTF.

The chain joins TRBV30 to TRBJ1-2; D is unresolved. Germline CDR1 reads GTSNPN; CDR2 reads SVGIG (reference sequence). Deletions cut 2 bases from V and 5 bases from J, with 12 bases between. The CDR3 consists of 13 residues. In DNA, the CDR3 is TGTGCCTGGAGTCTGGGAACAGCGTATGGCTACACCTTC. Encoded protein: CAWSLGTAYGYTF.